These 26 T cell receptor beta chains share one sample of origin, sequenced in a study of cytomegalovirus exposure and HLA in healthy donors. Primers: 60 Vbeta forward and 13 Jbeta reverse. The method was immunoSEQ multiplex PCR; TCRdb's version includes in-frame clones alone and lacks a portion of them. Here the sample spans more than 85,000 clones, 65% to 80% being singletons. Sequenced: PBMCs. The receptors come from a male donor in good health and CMV-seronegative.

A note on this clone: A read error may account for a junction end that differs from germline. V is TRBV19 and J is TRBJ2-1; TRBD1 aligns across 8 bases. The CDR3 is 14 amino acids. The V gene's germline CDR1 is LNHDA and CDR2 SQIVND (reference sequence). The CDR3 spells CASIDRGSHNEQFF. The CDR3 DNA sequence: TGTGCCAGTATCGACAGGGGCTCCCACAATGAGCAGTTCTTC.

V is TRBV27 and J is TRBJ2-1; TRBD2 aligns across 7 bases. CDR1 is MNHEY, CDR2 SMNVEV, per germline (reference sequence). The length of the CDR3 is 14 residues. V trimming: 2 bases; J trimming: 7 bases; junction bases outside the gene matches: 5. This chain's CDR3 is CASSLAGDWNEQFF. CDR3 in DNA: TGTGCCAGCAGTTTAGCGGGAGACTGGAATGAGCAGTTCTTC.

The gene calls are TRBV5-1 and TRBJ2-3; TRBD2 matches at 7 bases. V shed 4 bases and J 2 bases; nucleotides not matched to a gene: 7. CDR1 is SGHRS, CDR2 YFSETQ, per germline. CDR3 length: 15 residues. The CDR3 nucleotides are TGCGCCAGCAGCCCACCCCGGGACTACACAGATACGCAGTATTTT. This gives the protein CASSPPRDYTDTQYF.

The CDR3 reads CASSDLREQETQYF. CDR3 sequence (DNA): TGTGCCAGCAGTGACCTCCGGGAACAAGAGACCCAGTACTTC. V and J are TRBV6-5 and TRBJ2-5, with a weak D call TRBD2 (5 bases). The germline CDR1 and CDR2 sequences are MNHEY and SVGAGI. This CDR3 is 14 amino acids long. Trimming removed 5 bases from V and 2 bases from J, with 12 bases in between.

The chain links TRBV5-1 to TRBJ1-1; D not resolved. The germline V gene encodes CDR1 SGHRS and CDR2 YFSETQ. CDR3 length: 15 amino acids. V lost 0 bases and J 0 bases, leaving 9 bases between the germline ends. CDR3 bases: TGCGCCAGCAGCTTGGCCAACAGACTGAACACTGAAGCTTTCTTT. Amino acids: CASSLANRLNTEAFF.

The chain has TRBV27 and TRBJ2-7; 10 bases match TRBD2. The CDR3 is 15 residues long. The J segment lost 6 bases and the V segment lost 2 bases, leaving 7 bases of the junction unmatched. Germline CDR1 and CDR2: MNHEY and SMNVEV (reference sequence). The CDR3 loop is CASSLGTSEVSEQYF. The DNA for the CDR3 is TGTGCCAGCAGTTTAGGGACTAGCGAAGTCTCCGAGCAGTACTTC.

The CDR3 region has the DNA TGTGCCAGCAGCTTGGCAGGACAGCAAGCTAACTATGGCTACACCTTC. It yields the protein CASSLAGQQANYGYTF. The V gene is TRBV5-5, the J gene TRBJ1-2; possibly TRBD1 for D (6 bases). This CDR3 is 16 amino acids long. Germline CDR1 SGHKS, CDR2 YYEKEE (reference sequence). Trimming stripped 0 bases from V and 0 bases from J, with 12 bases between.

The chain couples TRBV5-6 to TRBJ2-7; 8 nucleotides line up with TRBD1. Germline V gives CDR1 SGHDT, CDR2 YYEEEE. This CDR3 has 14 amino acids. Germline trimming cut 0 bases from V and 5 bases from J; bases unmatched to any gene: 4. The DNA of the CDR3 is TGTGCCAGCAGCTTGGTGGACAGGGTCCACGAGCAGTACTTC. The encoded protein is CASSLVDRVHEQYF.

The chain joins TRBV9 to TRBJ1-1; TRBD1 might be the D (5 bases). Looked up from germline, CDR1 is SGDLS and CDR2 is YYNGEE. V lost 0 bases, J lost 3 bases, and 12 bases lay in between. The CDR3 is 15 residues long. The CDR3 spells CASSVVRGVDTEAFF. CDR3 DNA sequence: TGTGCCAGCAGCGTAGTAAGGGGCGTGGACACTGAAGCTTTCTTT.

With regard to this clone: The junction shows a germline mismatch at one end, possibly a read error. V is TRBV28 and J is TRBJ2-7, with TRBD2 identical over 9 bases. The CDR3 sequence is 16 residues long. Per germline, CDR1 MDHEN and CDR2 SYDVKM. The CDR3 DNA reads as TGTGCCAGCAGTTTCGGTGGGGCTAGCGGGACCTACGTGCAGTACTTC. It translates to CASSFGGASGTYVQYF.

The CDR3 DNA sequence: TGTGCCAGTAGAACGGGGCTAGCGGGAGCTACGCAGTATTTT. It codes for CASRTGLAGATQYF. The chain is built from TRBV14 and TRBJ2-3, with TRBD2 matching 10 bases. Germline CDR1 SGHDN, CDR2 FVKESK. The CDR3 loop spans 14 amino acids. V trimming: 9 bases; J trimming: 8 bases; junction bases outside the gene matches: 11.

This rearrangement joins TRBV2 to TRBJ1-2; no reliable D call. Germline V CDR1 and CDR2: SNHLY, FYNNEI. Trimming took off 8 bases at V and 4 bases at J, with 14 bases between the two ends. The CDR3 covers 13 residues. The CDR3 DNA reads TGTGCCAGCTGCGGGCAGGCGATCTATGGCTACACCTTC. Translating it yields CASCGQAIYGYTF. The entire variable domain, with the rest obtained from reference TRBV2 and TRBJ1-2, is as follows: EPEVTQTPSHQVTQMGQEVILRCVPISNHLYFYWYRQILGQKVEFLVSFYNNEISEKSEIFDDQFSVERPDGSNFTLKIRSTKLEDSAMYFCASCGQAIYGYTFGSGTRLTVV.

The chain is built from TRBV10-1 and TRBJ1-5, with TRBD1 matching 11 bases. The CDR3 extends over 13 amino acids. CDR1 and CDR2 (germline): WNHNN, SYGVQD (reference sequence). The CDR3 protein is CPPGQGEFQPQHF. In DNA form, the CDR3 reads TGCCCCCCGGGACAGGGGGAATTTCAGCCCCAGCATTTT.

The rearrangement links TRBV30 to TRBJ2-2; TRBD2 agrees at 13 bases. The V and J ends lost 1 base and 5 bases, in that order; junction bases with no gene match: 10. The CDR3 has 18 amino acids. In germline, CDR1 is GTSNPN, CDR2 SVGIG (reference sequence). Written as DNA, the CDR3 is TGTGCCTGGAGTGCCGGACTAGCGGGAGTCTTTGAGACCGGGGAGCTGTTTTTT. This sequence encodes CAWSAGLAGVFETGELFF.

This chain uses TRBV28 with TRBJ2-1; 7 nucleotides match TRBD2. The germline CDR1 and CDR2 sequences are MDHEN and SYDVKM. After removal of 6 bases from V and 0 bases from J, the junction contained 5 bases not matched to a gene. The CDR3 contains 15 residues. The CDR3 DNA follows: TGTGCCAGCAGCGTACTAGCGAGCTCCTACAATGAGCAGTTCTTC. As protein: CASSVLASSYNEQFF.

J is TRBJ1-2 and V is TRBV7-6, with 8 bases that match TRBD1. The CDR3 sequence is 13 residues long. Losses at the gene ends were 4 bases for V and 8 bases for J; bases not matched to a gene: 6. The germline V gene encodes CDR1 SGHVS and CDR2 FNYEAQ. As DNA, the CDR3 is TGTGCCAGCAGCTCCCAGGGGGCGGGAGGCTACACCTTC. Residues: CASSSQGAGGYTF.

This clone was counted between two and nine times. The chain carries TRBV7-9 and TRBJ2-7; 7 bases match TRBD2. Germline CDR1 is SEHNR and CDR2 is FQNEAQ (reference sequence). Trimming cost V 6 bases and J 3 bases; bases outside gene matches: 8. The CDR3 sequence is 14 residues long. For the CDR3, the DNA is TGTGCCAGCAGAGATGGACTAGTAGGCTACGAGCAGTACTTC. Protein product: CASRDGLVGYEQYF.

This clone was picked up one time. The chain has TRBV19 and TRBJ2-7; 9 nucleotides line up with TRBD2. Germline assignment: CDR1 LNHDA and CDR2 SQIVND (reference sequence). The CDR3 has 14 amino acids. V lost 2 bases, J lost 2 bases, and 1 base stayed unmatched. Written as DNA, the CDR3 is TGTGCCAGTAGTATACTAGCGGGAACCTACGAGCAGTACTTC. This gives the protein CASSILAGTYEQYF.

This clone turned up a few times. The chain couples TRBV28 to TRBJ1-6, with TRBD1 matching over 7 bases. CDR1 and CDR2 from the germline V gene are MDHEN and SYDVKM. Losses at the gene ends were 10 bases for V and 0 bases for J; bases not matched to a gene: 12. The CDR3 extends over 17 amino acids. The CDR3 DNA reads TGTGCCACCTTTCCTTTACAGGGGAGCTCCTATAATTCACCCCTCCACTTT. It yields the protein CATFPLQGSSYNSPLHF.

The CDR3 reads CASSLRAGDAEAFF. DNA of the CDR3: TGCGCCAGCAGCTTGAGGGCAGGGGACGCTGAAGCTTTCTTT. This rearrangement joins TRBV5-1 to TRBJ1-1; weak D call: TRBD1 (6 bases). The germline V gene has CDR1 SGHRS and CDR2 YFSETQ. The CDR3 spans 14 residues. V gave up 1 base and J gave up 6 bases, with 13 bases separating them.

This clone has a handful of counts. The genes are TRBV19 and TRBJ1-5; D uncertain. The V and J ends lost 5 bases and 3 bases respectively, with 8 bases between them. The CDR3 has 13 residues. CDR1 and CDR2 (germline): LNHDA, SQIVND (reference sequence). CDR3 amino acids: CASSDNLNQPQHF. The CDR3 coding sequence is TGTGCCAGTAGTGACAATCTCAATCAGCCCCAGCATTTT.

The chain combines TRBV11-3 with TRBJ2-7; 8 bases are a match to TRBD2. Germline assignment: CDR1 SGHNT and CDR2 YENEEA. With 0 bases clipped from V and 5 bases from J, the junction kept 3 bases outside the gene matches. This CDR3 comprises 14 residues. This CDR3 is CASSLDPGRDEQYF. The CDR3 region has the DNA TGTGCCAGCAGCTTAGATCCCGGGAGGGACGAGCAGTACTTC.

The genes are TRBV7-9 and TRBJ1-1, with 7 bases matching TRBD1. The germline gives CDR1 SEHNR, CDR2 FQNEAQ (reference sequence). There are 16 residues in the CDR3. The trim removed 3 bases at V and 0 bases at J, leaving 7 bases unmatched. CDR3 sequence reads: CASSFPGDSLNTEAFF. The CDR3 DNA sequence: TGTGCCAGCAGCTTTCCGGGGGACAGCCTGAACACTGAAGCTTTCTTT.

This clone has only a few counts. This sequence joins TRBV6-1 and TRBJ1-2, with TRBD1 as a possible D gene (5 bases). The V and J ends lost 2 bases and 0 bases respectively, with 10 bases between them. Looked up from germline, CDR1 is MNHNS and CDR2 is SASEGT. The CDR3 consists of 15 residues. CDR3 sequence (DNA): TGTGCCAGCAGTGAAACAGGCACAGCTAACTATGGCTACACCTTC. The encoded protein is CASSETGTANYGYTF.

This clone was picked up a small number of times. The CDR3 here is CASGRTGTGNTEAFF. CDR3 DNA sequence: TGTGCCAGCGGTAGGACTGGGACAGGGAACACTGAAGCTTTCTTT. The V call is TRBV5-4, the J call TRBJ1-1; 8 bases match TRBD1. This CDR3 is 15 amino acids long. CDR1 is SGHNT and CDR2 is YYREEE in the germline V gene (reference sequence). Unmatched junction bases numbered 9, after V lost 7 bases and J lost 1 base.

The chain links TRBV5-1 to TRBJ2-7, with D perhaps matching TRBD1 (6 bases). The CDR3 spans 15 residues. The germline V and J ends were trimmed by 7 bases and 0 bases, with 17 bases remaining between them. Germline CDR1 SGHRS, CDR2 YFSETQ. The CDR3 here is CASGVGTIDSYEQYF. DNA of the CDR3: TGCGCCAGCGGCGTCGGGACAATCGACTCCTACGAGCAGTACTTC.